Shown below are 30 T cell receptor beta chains from a single sample sequenced in a study of blood T cell repertoires in COVID-19. Clones were sequenced by immunoSEQ multiplex PCR, and TCRdb holds only the in-frame ones, with some missing. This sample has tens of thousands of clones, with approximately 83% found just once. The sequenced sample consisted of peripheral blood. These receptors were obtained from a man aged 35 to 55 with acute or convalescent COVID-19.

The rearrangement links TRBV19 to TRBJ2-3; TRBD2 agrees at 10 bases. CDR1 is LNHDA, CDR2 SQIVND, per germline (reference sequence). The CDR3 is made up of 17 amino acids. V dropped 5 bases and J dropped 0; count of bases not matched to a gene: 8. The CDR3 DNA sequence: TGTGCCAGTAGTGGGTCTAGCGGGGGTCCTAGCACAGATACGCAGTATTTT. This codes for CASSGSSGGPSTDTQYF.

This chain connects TRBV7-3 to TRBJ2-3, with 8 bases aligning to TRBD2. In germline, CDR1 is SGHTA, CDR2 FQGTGA. CDR3 length: 15 residues. V shed 3 bases, J shed 0 bases, and the junction held 2 bases outside the gene matches. In nucleotides, the CDR3 is TGTGCCAGCAGCTTCCGGGGGGGTAGCACAGATACGCAGTATTTT. This codes for CASSFRGGSTDTQYF.

The chain has TRBV2 and TRBJ1-2; maybe TRBD1 (5 bases). V lost 10 bases to trimming and J lost 4 bases, with 16 bases between them. Germline V lookup: CDR1 SNHLY, CDR2 FYNNEI. The CDR3 covers 13 residues. The CDR3 sequence is CANRAQGSYGYTF. The CDR3, as DNA: TGTGCCAACCGAGCCCAGGGAAGCTATGGCTACACCTTC.

This rearrangement joins TRBV29-1 to TRBJ1-1, with D possibly being TRBD1 (6 bases). V dropped 2 bases and J dropped 3 bases, with 7 bases sitting between them. Germline values: CDR1 SQVTM, CDR2 ANQGSEA. The CDR3 runs 12 residues. CDR3 in amino acids: CSVEKGDTEAFF. In DNA, the CDR3 is TGCAGCGTTGAAAAGGGGGACACTGAAGCTTTCTTT.

The CDR3 region has the DNA TGTGCCAGCAGCCAACCAACAACAGGGAAACAAGAGACCCAGTACTTC. Amino acid sequence: CASSQPTTGKQETQYF. The rearrangement joins TRBV27 to TRBJ2-5, with D tentatively TRBD1 (6 bases). The CDR3 sequence is 16 residues long. The V and J ends lost 6 bases and 2 bases respectively, with 19 bases between them. Germline CDR1 MNHEY, CDR2 SMNVEV (reference sequence).

This chain joins TRBV19 and TRBJ1-2; D is unresolved. This CDR3 comprises 15 residues. Trimming stripped 1 base from V and 4 bases from J, with 13 bases between. Germline CDR1 and CDR2: LNHDA and SQIVND (reference sequence). DNA for the CDR3: TGTGCCAGTAGTATAGGGAGGCAGAATCTCTATGGCTACACCTTC. This codes for CASSIGRQNLYGYTF.

The CDR3 DNA reads TGTGCCACCAGTGATTTGCAAAACAGGGGGTTCTTT. Its protein is CATSDLQNRGFF. The rearrangement joins TRBV24-1 to TRBJ1-1, with 8 bases identical to TRBD1. J gave up 14 bases and V 0 bases, and 4 bases lay outside the gene matches. CDR1 KGHDR and CDR2 SFDVKD come from the germline V gene. This CDR3 has 12 amino acids.

This sequence joins TRBV12-3 or TRBV12-4 and TRBJ2-3; D remains ambiguous. This CDR3 region has 13 residues. Trimming cost V 6 bases and J 2 bases, with 9 bases left between them. The CDR3 nucleotides are TGTGCCAGCAGGGAGATCAACACAGATACGCAGTATTTT. It specifies CASREINTDTQYF.

This chain links TRBV2 with TRBJ2-3; unclear D gene. Trimming shortened V by 7 bases and J by 2 bases, and 16 bases separated the two germline ends. This CDR3 comprises 15 residues. Germline V CDR1 and CDR2: SNHLY, FYNNEI. Here the CDR3 reads CASIVHDGVTDTQYF. In nucleotides, the CDR3 is TGTGCCAGCATCGTGCATGACGGAGTCACAGATACGCAGTATTTT.

This chain joins TRBV5-6 and TRBJ2-3; 9 bases fit TRBD2. This CDR3 has 16 amino acids. Looked up from germline, CDR1 is SGHDT and CDR2 is YYEEEE. The V and J ends lost 4 bases and 0 bases, in that order; junction bases with no gene match: 6. The CDR3 DNA reads as TGTGCCAGCAGCACCGCGGGGGGGCGAAGCACAGATACGCAGTATTTT. Amino acids: CASSTAGGRSTDTQYF.

The chain is built from TRBV7-3 and TRBJ2-3; 8 nucleotides line up with TRBD1. Germline lookup yields CDR1 SGHTA and CDR2 FQGTGA. V lost 5 bases and J lost 6; bases outside the gene matches: 10. This CDR3 region has 15 residues. The CDR3 DNA follows: TGTGCCAGCAGCCCGTGGACAGGGCGATTCGATACGCAGTATTTT. Residues: CASSPWTGRFDTQYF.

V and J are TRBV27 and TRBJ2-7, with D possibly being TRBD1 (5 bases). This CDR3 is 13 amino acids long. The V and J ends lost 5 bases and 1 base respectively, with 9 bases between them. The germline gives CDR1 MNHEY, CDR2 SMNVEV (reference sequence). This chain's CDR3 is CASSAGWSYEQYF. For the CDR3, the DNA is TGTGCCAGCAGTGCAGGGTGGTCCTACGAGCAGTACTTC.

The chain recombines TRBV9 with TRBJ2-6; D may be TRBD1 (6 bases). Between the trimmed V and J ends, which lost 0 bases and 2 bases, there was a span of 6 bases. Germline CDR1 and CDR2: SGDLS and YYNGEE. CDR3 length equals 15 residues. The CDR3, as DNA: TGTGCCAGCAGCGTAGCAGGGGCTGGGGCCAACGTCCTGACTTTC. Residues: CASSVAGAGANVLTF.

The rearrangement uses TRBV18 and TRBJ2-1; possibly TRBD1 for D (6 bases). V shed 5 bases and J shed 3 bases, with 20 bases lying between them. This CDR3 region has 17 residues. Germline CDR1 and CDR2: KGHSH and LQKENI. The CDR3 nucleotides are TGTGCCAGCTCATCATGGGGGCCGGGACAAGTCTACAATGAGCAGTTCTTC. Protein sequence: CASSSWGPGQVYNEQFF. The complete variable domain, with remaining parts taken from reference TRBV18 and TRBJ2-1, reads NAGVMQNPRHLVRRRGQEARLRCSPMKGHSHVYWYRQLPEEGLKFMVYLQKENIIDESGMPKERFSAEFPKEGPSILRIQQVVRGDSAAYFCASSSWGPGQVYNEQFFGPGTRLTVL.

This chain connects TRBV2 to TRBJ2-2; weak D call: TRBD1 (5 bases). The CDR3 covers 14 residues. The germline CDR1 and CDR2 sequences are SNHLY and FYNNEI. Between the trimmed V and J ends, which lost 7 bases and 0 bases, there was a span of 9 bases. CDR3 residues: CASKDRANTGELFF. CDR3 DNA: TGTGCCAGCAAAGACAGAGCGAACACCGGGGAGCTGTTTTTT. Using reference TRBV2 and TRBJ2-2 for the parts outside the CDR3, the full variable domain is EPEVTQTPSHQVTQMGQEVILRCVPISNHLYFYWYRQILGQKVEFLVSFYNNEISEKSEIFDDQFSVERPDGSNFTLKIRSTKLEDSAMYFCASKDRANTGELFFGEGSRLTVL.

A word on this clone: A junction end diverges from the germline sequence, so it may reflect a read error. The rearrangement uses TRBV4-1 and TRBJ2-5; 7 bases are a match to TRBD2. The CDR3 has 13 amino acids. The germline V gene has CDR1 MGHRA and CDR2 YSYEKL. The CDR3 coding sequence is TGCGCCAGCAGTCAAGCGGGAAAAGAGACCCAGTACTTC. Protein sequence: CASSQAGKETQYF.

Here the CDR3 reads CASSFRPTPGEKLFF. CDR3 DNA: TGCGCCAGCAGCTTTCGGCCGACTCCCGGGGAAAAACTGTTTTTT. The chain links TRBV5-1 to TRBJ1-4; D gene ambiguous. This CDR3 has 15 residues. Germline values: CDR1 SGHRS, CDR2 YFSETQ. Between the trimmed V and J ends, which lost 2 bases and 8 bases, there was a span of 16 bases.

The chain joins TRBV29-1 to TRBJ1-4; unclear D gene. This CDR3 spans 11 amino acids. Trimming cost V 7 bases and J 17 bases, with 20 bases left between them. CDR1 is SQVTM, CDR2 ANQGSEA, per germline. CDR3 coding DNA: TGCAGCGCCGAGGGAGTTTCAACCCTCTTTTTT. This encodes CSAEGVSTLFF. The whole variable domain, filled in from reference TRBV29-1 and TRBJ1-4, reads SAVISQKPSRDICQRGTSLTIQCQVDSQVTMMFWYRQQPGQSLTLIATANQGSEATYESGFVIDKFPISRPNLTFSTLTVSNMSPEDSSIYLCSAEGVSTLFFGSGTQLSVL.

This rearrangement joins TRBV12-3 or TRBV12-4 to TRBJ2-7, with D perhaps TRBD2 (6 bases). Trimming took 6 bases from V and 9 from J, leaving 15 bases between them. This CDR3 has 12 amino acids. The CDR3 protein is CASSPNGRPQYF. CDR3 nucleotides: TGTGCCAGCAGCCCCAATGGGAGGCCGCAGTACTTC.

The CDR3 DNA is TGTGCCACCAGTGGTCTTTCGGGGACAGGGAGCTCCTACGAGCAGTACTTC. It codes for CATSGLSGTGSSYEQYF. The chain uses TRBV24-1 and TRBJ2-7; 9 bases are shared with TRBD1. The CDR3 spans 17 residues. After removal of 5 bases from V and 0 bases from J, the junction contained 10 bases not matched to a gene. Germline CDR1 reads KGHDR; CDR2 reads SFDVKD.

The rearrangement joins TRBV27 to TRBJ1-2, with D uncertain. The CDR3 is made up of 16 amino acids. Germline assignment: CDR1 MNHEY and CDR2 SMNVEV (reference sequence). Deletions cut 5 bases from V and 5 bases from J, with 21 bases between. This CDR3 reads CASSKGPDREGYGYTF. For the CDR3, the DNA is TGTGCCAGCAGTAAAGGGCCTGACCGGGAAGGGTATGGCTACACCTTC.

This chain joins TRBV4-2 and TRBJ2-5; D is perhaps TRBD2 (6 bases). This CDR3 has 15 amino acids. The germline V and J ends were trimmed by 2 bases and 3 bases, with 13 bases remaining between them. In germline, CDR1 is LGHNA, CDR2 YNFKEQ. The CDR3 DNA follows: TGTGCCAGCAGCCAAACGAAGGCGGGAAAAGAGACCCAGTACTTC. It codes for CASSQTKAGKETQYF.

The chain couples TRBV3-1 (or the pseudogene TRBV3-2) to TRBJ1-2, with TRBD1 matching over 8 bases. Germline V gives CDR1 LGHDT, CDR2 YNNKEL (reference sequence). Losses at the gene ends were 0 bases for V and 3 bases for J; bases not matched to a gene: 9. This CDR3 comprises 17 residues. As DNA, the CDR3 is TGTGCCAGCAGCCAAGATTTGGCGACAGGGGTGTACTATGGCTACACCTTC. Residues: CASSQDLATGVYYGYTF.

V usage is TRBV5-3 and J usage is TRBJ1-5, with 7 bases aligning to TRBD1. TRBV5-3 falls under the ORF class, with uncertain function. Trimming at V came to 5 bases and at J to 0 bases, leaving 17 bases not matched to a gene. The length of the CDR3 is 19 residues. The CDR3 reads CARRHKPGTATISNQPQHF. In DNA form, the CDR3 reads TGTGCCAGAAGACATAAACCAGGGACAGCGACCATTAGCAATCAGCCCCAGCATTTT.

The rearrangement joins TRBV29-1 to TRBJ1-6; tentatively, D is TRBD1 (5 bases). The V gene lost 4 bases and the J gene lost 7 bases, with 11 bases spanning the gap. Germline-derived CDR1 and CDR2 are SQVTM and ANQGSEA. The CDR3 runs to 13 residues. CDR3 coding DNA: TGCAGCGTTGGGGGGGTGCGGAATTCACCCCTCCACTTT. Translation gives CSVGGVRNSPLHF.

The chain recombines TRBV27 with TRBJ1-5; D unresolved. Trimming left V 2 bases short and J 4 bases short, with 12 bases between. The germline V gene encodes CDR1 MNHEY and CDR2 SMNVEV (reference sequence). There are 15 residues in the CDR3. In DNA form, the CDR3 reads TGTGCCAGCAGTTTACGACGGGGTTTAAATCAGCCCCAGCATTTT. As protein: CASSLRRGLNQPQHF.

The gene calls are TRBV5-1 and TRBJ1-1; the match to TRBD1 covers 9 bases. Losses at the gene ends were 8 bases for V and 3 bases for J; bases not matched to a gene: 8. This CDR3 comprises 14 residues. Germline CDR1 reads SGHRS; CDR2 reads YFSETQ. The DNA for the CDR3 is TGCGCCAGTCACGAACAGGGGGCAGACACTGAAGCTTTCTTT. Residues: CASHEQGADTEAFF.

This chain uses TRBV3-1 (or the pseudogene TRBV3-2) with TRBJ1-1, with 9 bases that match TRBD1. V was pared by 4 bases and J by 3 bases, with 6 bases of the junction left unmatched. The V gene's germline CDR1 is LGHDT and CDR2 YNNKEL (reference sequence). The length of the CDR3 is 15 residues. CDR3 in amino acids: CASSPTRDRDTEAFF. The CDR3, as DNA: TGTGCCAGCAGCCCAACCCGGGACAGGGACACTGAAGCTTTCTTT.

The rearrangement joins TRBV5-1 to TRBJ2-3, with a weak D call TRBD1 (6 bases). CDR1 and CDR2 (germline): SGHRS, YFSETQ. The V gene lost 2 bases and the J gene lost 1 base, with 14 bases spanning the gap. The CDR3 contains 16 residues. CDR3 DNA sequence: TGCGCCAGCAGCTTAAGACAGGATGGGGGCACAGATACGCAGTATTTT. As protein: CASSLRQDGGTDTQYF.

The gene calls are TRBV30 and TRBJ1-1, with D perhaps matching TRBD1 (5 bases). The CDR3 totals 13 residues. V was pared by 0 bases and J by 8 bases, with 13 bases between. The germline V gene has CDR1 GTSNPN and CDR2 SVGIG (reference sequence). The CDR3 loop reads CAWSVKGRREAFF. The CDR3 nucleotides read TGTGCCTGGAGTGTAAAGGGGCGCAGGGAAGCTTTCTTT.